This paragraph reports one T cell receptor (beta chain). The target antigen is unknown. The record originates from a study of cytotoxic CD8 clonotypes in ibrutinib-treated CLL. Points from the study as a whole: Baseline levels were approached again at progression, after clonality had risen at ibrutinib response.

Clones were sequenced by immunoSEQ multiplex PCR, and TCRdb holds only the in-frame ones, with some missing. Seen here are over 150,000 clones, about two thirds observed once, and the top ten hold 10% to 15%. The CDR3 is made up of 15 amino acids. Germline CDR1 reads SGHNT; CDR2 reads YYREEE (reference sequence). V lost 2 bases, J lost 5 bases, and 14 bases lay in between. The chain links TRBV5-4 to TRBJ2-1, with D possibly matching TRBD1 (5 bases). Sample: PBMCs, taken after 24 months of ibrutinib treatment. The clonotype originates from a human donor with chronic lymphocytic leukemia. CDR3 sequence reads: CASSFLPDRNNEQFF. In DNA form, the CDR3 reads TGTGCCAGCAGCTTCCTTCCAGACAGAAACAATGAGCAGTTCTTC. The full variable domain, rest sourced from reference TRBV5-4 and TRBJ2-1, is ETGVTQSPTHLIKTRGQQVTLRCSSQSGHNTVSWYQQALGQGPQFIFQYYREEENGRGNFPPRFSGLQFPNYSSELNVNALELDDSALYLCASSFLPDRNNEQFFGPGTRLTVL.